The 4 T cell receptor beta chains presented below share a single source sample, sequenced in a study of blood T cells in healthy people across ages. Together with a sample-barcoded 5' primer, a J-beta primer mix was included in a second PCR lasting about 6 to 11 cycles. A single record per CDR3 protein comes from TCRdb applying MiXCR to the 5' RACE reads. Among about 770,000 distinct CDR3 sequences listed, roughly 44% were seen once. Sequenced input: blood. The receptors shown here come from a man between 60 and 75 years old in good health.

This chain connects TRBV12-3 or TRBV12-4 to TRBJ2-1; D is unclear. This CDR3 contains 14 residues. Trimming removed 0 bases from V and 5 bases from J, with 8 bases in between. The CDR3 DNA reads TGTGCCAGCAGTTTAGCCGACTTCAACAATGAGCAGTTCTTC. Protein: CASSLADFNNEQFF.

The chain carries TRBV19 and TRBJ1-1; 8 nucleotides line up with TRBD1. V shed 4 bases, J shed 1 base, and the junction held 11 bases outside the gene matches. Germline lookup yields CDR1 LNHDA and CDR2 SQIVND (reference sequence). This CDR3 spans 17 amino acids. The CDR3 here is CASSTQQGDPTNTEAFF. CDR3 nucleotide sequence: TGTGCCAGTAGTACACAACAGGGGGATCCGACGAACACTGAAGCTTTCTTT.

The genes are TRBV20-1 and TRBJ2-3; D remains unclear. The CDR3 contains 15 residues. Looked up from germline, CDR1 is DFQATT and CDR2 is SNEGSKA (reference sequence). V lost 4 bases and J 2 bases, leaving 16 bases between the germline ends. The CDR3 nucleotides read TGCAGTGCTAACACGAGGTCTATTTCCACAGATACGCAGTATTTT. Protein: CSANTRSISTDTQYF.

This clonotype was detected a few times. The gene calls are TRBV27 and TRBJ1-1; weak D call: TRBD1 (6 bases). The germline V gene has CDR1 MNHEY and CDR2 SMNVEV (reference sequence). The ends were cut back, 7 bases at V and 4 bases at J, with 16 bases in the middle. The CDR3 has 14 residues. The CDR3 DNA reads TGTGCCAGCAATACCGGGGGCTCTGGCACTGAAGCTTTCTTT. Amino acid sequence: CASNTGGSGTEAFF.